Shown below are 13 T cell receptor beta chains from a single sample sequenced in a study of CD8+ T cells in alopecia areata. Investigators isolated RNA and reverse transcribed it into cDNA to act as the sequencing template. Method: immunoSEQ multiplex PCR; TCRdb's copy keeps in-frame clones and lacks some. The sample lists more than 200,000 clones; approximately 40% were seen once. Treatment indicated: oral pan-JAK inhibitor, 5-10 mg twice daily. The material was CD4+ T cells sorted from blood, obtained at approximately week 37, from a patient treated with tofacitinib. Receptors were obtained from a human donor with alopecia areata.

V usage is TRBV15 and J usage is TRBJ2-3; D may be TRBD2 (6 bases). Trimming removed 4 bases from V and 0 bases from J, with 14 bases in between. The CDR3 runs 16 residues. From germline, CDR1 is LNHNV and CDR2 YYDKDF (reference sequence). The CDR3 nucleotides read TGTGCCACCAGCACGGGACTTAAAACTAGCACAGATACGCAGTATTTT. Protein: CATSTGLKTSTDTQYF. The whole variable domain, remainder taken from reference TRBV15 and TRBJ2-3, is DAMVIQNPRYQVTQFGKPVTLSCSQTLNHNVMYWYQQKSSQAPKLLFHYYDKDFNNEADTPDNFQSRRPNTSFCFLDIRSPGLGDTAMYLCATSTGLKTSTDTQYFGPGTRLTVL.

With respect to this clone: In the same sample, other DNA sequences code for this CDR3. The rearrangement uses TRBV13 and TRBJ1-2; D is undetermined. From germline, CDR1 is PRHDT and CDR2 FYEKMQ (reference sequence). The CDR3 sequence is 12 residues long. V was clipped by 5 bases and J by 3 bases, with 7 bases between them. CDR3 in amino acids: CASSHPDYGYTF. The CDR3 nucleotides are TGTGCCAGCAGCCACCCGGACTATGGCTACACCTTC.

The V and J genes are TRBV27 and TRBJ2-7, with TRBD2 matching over 14 bases. The CDR3 totals 17 residues. Germline loops: CDR1 MNHEY, CDR2 SMNVEV (reference sequence). V shed 2 bases and J 5 bases; nucleotides not matched to a gene: 8. Here the CDR3 DNA reads TGTGCCAGCAGTTTAACCCCGGGACTAGCGGGAGTCGACGAGCAGTACTTC. Its protein is CASSLTPGLAGVDEQYF.

The J gene is TRBJ1-2, the V gene TRBV30; 7 bases fit TRBD1. The CDR3 runs 13 residues. Germline V gene lookup returns CDR1 GTSNPN and CDR2 SVGIG (reference sequence). With 2 bases clipped from V and 12 bases from J, the junction kept 12 bases outside the gene matches. The CDR3 loop is CAWSFPQGRKDTF. The CDR3 nucleotides are TGTGCCTGGAGTTTCCCACAGGGGAGGAAGGACACCTTC.

Many counts were recorded for this clone. The J gene is TRBJ1-1, the V gene TRBV6-6; tentative D call: TRBD1 (5 bases). V dropped 5 bases and J dropped 0 bases, with 10 bases sitting between them. The CDR3 sequence is 14 residues long. Germline-derived CDR1 and CDR2 are MNHNY and SVGAGI (reference sequence). In DNA, the CDR3 is TGTGCCAGCAGTAGTCAGGGTATGAACACTGAAGCTTTCTTT. Amino acid sequence: CASSSQGMNTEAFF.

This clone turned up a few times. This chain links TRBV14 with TRBJ2-1, with D uncertain. The CDR3 extends over 14 amino acids. Germline values: CDR1 SGHDN, CDR2 FVKESK. Trimming pared 3 bases from V and 6 bases from J, leaving 12 bases between. The CDR3 loop is CASSQSFSSNEQFF. The CDR3 nucleotides are TGTGCCAGCAGCCAGTCGTTTTCTTCCAATGAGCAGTTCTTC.

This clone was seen ten or more times. This sequence joins TRBV18 and TRBJ2-3; D is uncertain. Germline V CDR1 and CDR2: KGHSH, LQKENI. The V end lost 2 bases, the J end lost 2 bases, and 14 bases lay between the germline ends. The CDR3 is 16 residues long. In DNA form, the CDR3 reads TGTGCCAGCTCACCAATACGGTCCCTTCTCACAGATACGCAGTATTTT. This sequence encodes CASSPIRSLLTDTQYF. The full variable domain, with the rest looked up from reference TRBV18 and TRBJ2-3, is NAGVMQNPRHLVRRRGQEARLRCSPMKGHSHVYWYRQLPEEGLKFMVYLQKENIIDESGMPKERFSAEFPKEGPSILRIQQVVRGDSAAYFCASSPIRSLLTDTQYFGPGTRLTVL.

The rearrangement uses TRBV5-1 and TRBJ1-1; possibly TRBD1 for D (6 bases). There are 13 residues in the CDR3. Germline loops: CDR1 SGHRS, CDR2 YFSETQ. The ends were cut back, 4 bases at V and 5 bases at J, with 12 bases in the middle. The CDR3 here is CASSVQGRTEAFF. CDR3 in DNA: TGCGCCAGCAGCGTACAGGGTCGGACTGAAGCTTTCTTT.

This clone was observed at least ten times. In DNA form, the CDR3 reads TGCAGCGGGGCCCAGGGGGGGACCCAGTACTTC. Translated, it gives CSGAQGGTQYF. V gene TRBV29-1 combines with J gene TRBJ2-5; possible D gene TRBD1, 7 bases. V lost 7 bases to trimming and J lost 7 bases, with 13 bases between them. The CDR3 totals 11 residues. Germline V gives CDR1 SQVTM, CDR2 ANQGSEA.

This clone was seen a few times. The sample contains more than one DNA sequence encoding this CDR3. This sequence joins TRBV20-1 and TRBJ2-5; D gene uncertain. The CDR3 has 11 residues. Germline V gene lookup returns CDR1 DFQATT and CDR2 SNEGSKA (reference sequence). Trimming left V 1 base short and J 4 bases short, with 4 bases between. CDR3 in DNA: TGCAGTGCTAGAGTATCAGAGACCCAGTACTTC. It yields the protein CSARVSETQYF.

The CDR3 protein is CASSPLGQGATLVYGYTF. In DNA, the CDR3 is TGTGCCAGCAGCCCGTTGGGGCAGGGGGCCACCCTAGTTTATGGCTACACCTTC. This sequence joins TRBV7-2 and TRBJ1-2, with 8 bases identical to TRBD1. Germline loops: CDR1 SGHTA, CDR2 FQGNSA. The trim removed 5 bases at V and 5 bases at J, leaving 19 bases unmatched. This CDR3 contains 18 residues.

CDR3 nucleotides: TGTGCCAGCAGCTTGGCCCGAGGGGAAAACTATGGCTACACCTTC. It yields the protein CASSLARGENYGYTF. The chain recombines TRBV5-4 with TRBJ1-2; D is possibly TRBD1 (5 bases). Germline V gene sequence: CDR1 SGHNT, CDR2 YYREEE (reference sequence). Trimming left V 0 bases short and J 2 bases short, with 11 bases between. The CDR3 consists of 15 residues.

Only a few counts were recorded for this clone. V gene TRBV4-3 combines with J gene TRBJ1-2; 7 bases map to TRBD1. Per germline, CDR1 LGHNA and CDR2 YSLEER. Unmatched junction bases numbered 15, after V lost 6 bases and J lost 5 bases. The CDR3 consists of 16 residues. The CDR3 bases are TGCGCCAGCAGTCTTATTGGGACAGCCTCTGGGTATGGCTACACCTTC. Translating it yields CASSLIGTASGYGYTF.